These T cell receptor beta chains were read from a single sample in a study of T cell responses to AZD1222 COVID-19 vaccine. Profiled with immunoSEQ multiplex PCR; TCRdb holds only in-frame clones, not every one. Here the sample spans approximately 130,000 clones, roughly 87% being singletons. Sequencing was performed on peripheral blood, taken 28 days after the second AZD1222 dose. These receptors were collected from an adult who received the AZD1222 COVID-19 vaccine. CDR3s include the opening cysteine and the closing phenylalanine or tryptophan. Each record gives: clone size, V gene, J gene, D gene, CDR3 DNA, CDR3 protein. D genes are given only for firm matches. Size values are once, few and many counts, or a class for expanded clones, and some rows have none.

-	TRBV3-1/TRBV3-2	TRBJ1-2	-	TGTGCCAGCAGCCAATCTGAGGTCGGGAATGGCTACACCTTC	CASSQSEVGNGYTF
-	TRBV27	TRBJ2-1	-	TGTGCCAGCAGTTCGCCGTCGGGAGTAGGTAACAATGAGCAGTTCTTC	CASSSPSGVGNNEQFF
-	TRBV19	TRBJ1-1	-	TGTGCCAGTAGTATGCGGAGGTCTGGGAACACTGAAGCTTTCTTT	CASSMRRSGNTEAFF
-	TRBV6-5	TRBJ2-2	TRBD1	TGTGCCAGCAGTCGACAGGGGACGGACACCGGGGAGCTGTTTTTT	CASSRQGTDTGELFF
-	TRBV7-2	TRBJ2-3	-	TGTGCCAGCAGCGTTCGACCCCCGGGGGCAGATACGCAGTATTTT	CASSVRPPGADTQYF
-	TRBV5-4	TRBJ1-4	-	TGTGCCAGCAGCGGGACTGGAGGGTTTAATGAAAAACTGTTTTTT	CASSGTGGFNEKLFF
-	TRBV5-1	TRBJ1-4	-	TGCGCCAGCAGCTTGAAGGACAATGAAAAACTGTTTTTT	CASSLKDNEKLFF
once	TRBV20-1	TRBJ1-4	-	TGCAGTGCTAGTCTCCGAGACGGACTGTTTTTT	CSASLRDGLFF
-	TRBV9	TRBJ2-7	-	TGTGCCAGCAGCGGAACTCCCGGGACATATTCCGAGCAGTACTTC	CASSGTPGTYSEQYF
-	TRBV28	TRBJ1-2	-	TGTGCCAGCAGTTTATCTGGGACGGTCTATGGCTACACCTTC	CASSLSGTVYGYTF